This T cell receptor beta chain was found in a study of blood T cell repertoires in COVID-19. Background on the study: PBMCs, B-cell-depleted T cells, or T cells provided the cDNA or gDNA that made up the material.

Recruitment covered about 25 US areas and drew participants whose ages spanned about 18 to 100 years. Cohorts were determined from participant-reported clinical history. In the original workflow: Nucleated cell counts were estimated from reference gene primer amplification. Sequencing was performed with immunoSEQ multiplex PCR; in TCRdb, only in-frame clones are kept and a portion is missing. V and J calls and clone size are copied from that table; D and trimming were computed from the DNA. In the table there are hundreds of thousands of clones, about 85% of which are singletons. Sequences were obtained from PBMCs or T cells enriched from blood (not recorded which). The source of this sequence is a woman in her fifties or sixties who had recovered from COVID-19.

CDR3 sequence reads: CASSRGTASNQPQHF. CDR3 sequence (DNA): TGCGCCAGCAGCCGCGGGACAGCTAGCAATCAGCCCCAGCATTTT. The J gene is TRBJ1-5, the V gene TRBV10-2, with TRBD1 matching 7 bases. This CDR3 is built from 15 residues. V shed 6 bases and J 0 bases; nucleotides not matched to a gene: 5. Germline assignment: CDR1 WSHSY and CDR2 SAAADI.